This is a list of T cell receptor beta chains from one sample in a study of control samples from healthy donors and cancer patients. Data came from immunoSEQ multiplex PCR; TCRdb stores just in-frame clones and leaves some out. Of some 130,000 clones listed, about 95% are singletons. Sequenced input: blood. These receptors were taken from a man aged 30-40 years in good health. Each CDR3 is given with its conserved first and last residue. D genes are given only for firm matches. Some rows mark clone size as missing; the rest say once, few, many or name a class of expanded clone.

j_gene: TRBJ1-1
abundance: -
d_gene: TRBD1
v_gene: TRBV6-5
CDR3aa: CASSYSGQGSFTEAFF
CDR3nt: TGTGCCAGCAGTTACTCGGGACAGGGGAGTTTCACTGAAGCTTTCTTT

j_gene: TRBJ1-6
abundance: -
d_gene: -
v_gene: TRBV19
CDR3aa: CASSIGQPNSPLHF
CDR3nt: TGTGCCAGTAGTATTGGTCAACCCAATTCACCCCTCCACTTT

j_gene: TRBJ1-1
abundance: -
d_gene: -
v_gene: TRBV3-1/TRBV3-2
CDR3aa: CASSLGREAFF
CDR3nt: TGTGCCAGCAGCCTGGGCCGTGAAGCTTTCTTT

j_gene: TRBJ1-3
abundance: -
d_gene: -
v_gene: TRBV11-2
CDR3aa: CASSSTAGGNTIYF
CDR3nt: TGTGCCAGCAGCTCCACGGCTGGTGGAAACACCATATATTTT

j_gene: TRBJ1-5
abundance: once
d_gene: TRBD1
v_gene: TRBV19
CDR3aa: CASSRGQGASQPQHF
CDR3nt: TGTGCCAGTAGTAGGGGACAGGGGGCGAGTCAGCCCCAGCATTTT

j_gene: TRBJ1-5
abundance: -
d_gene: -
v_gene: TRBV7-6
CDR3aa: CASSLGGKVGQPQHF
CDR3nt: TGTGCCAGCAGCTTAGGGGGGAAGGTCGGCCAGCCCCAGCATTTT

j_gene: TRBJ1-5
abundance: once
d_gene: -
v_gene: TRBV19
CDR3aa: CASSIDWGDQPQHF
CDR3nt: TGTGCCAGTAGTATAGATTGGGGGGATCAGCCCCAGCATTTT

j_gene: TRBJ1-4
abundance: once
d_gene: -
v_gene: TRBV14
CDR3aa: CASSQGDGSGEKLFF
CDR3nt: TGTGCCAGCAGCCAAGGCGACGGGAGTGGCGAAAAACTGTTTTTT

j_gene: TRBJ1-2
abundance: few
d_gene: TRBD1
v_gene: TRBV7-8
CDR3aa: CASSLAGGNNYGYTF
CDR3nt: TGTGCCAGCAGCTTAGCAGGGGGCAATAACTATGGCTACACCTTC

j_gene: TRBJ2-2
abundance: once
d_gene: -
v_gene: TRBV4-3
CDR3aa: CASSQEGTLNTGELFF
CDR3nt: TGCGCCAGCAGCCAAGAAGGGACTTTGAACACCGGGGAGCTGTTTTTT

j_gene: TRBJ2-7
abundance: few
d_gene: -
v_gene: TRBV7-2
CDR3aa: CASSLEATSYEQYF
CDR3nt: TGTGCCAGCAGCTTAGAGGCGACCTCCTACGAGCAGTACTTC

j_gene: TRBJ1-5
abundance: -
d_gene: -
v_gene: TRBV4-1
CDR3aa: CASSQTLYSNQPQHF
CDR3nt: TGCGCCAGCAGCCAAACCCTATATAGCAATCAGCCCCAGCATTTT

j_gene: TRBJ2-1
abundance: -
d_gene: TRBD1
v_gene: TRBV6-4
CDR3aa: CASSLDRRPYNEQFF
CDR3nt: TGTGCCAGCAGTTTGGACAGGCGTCCCTACAATGAGCAGTTCTTC

j_gene: TRBJ2-5
abundance: -
d_gene: TRBD2
v_gene: TRBV29-1
CDR3aa: CSVAGLADQETQYF
CDR3nt: TGCAGCGTCGCGGGACTAGCGGACCAAGAGACCCAGTACTTC

j_gene: TRBJ1-5
abundance: -
d_gene: -
v_gene: TRBV27
CDR3aa: CASSLLSGQPQHF
CDR3nt: TGTGCCAGCAGTCTCCTATCAGGTCAGCCCCAGCATTTT

j_gene: TRBJ1-4
abundance: -
d_gene: TRBD1
v_gene: TRBV18
CDR3aa: CASSPPSYRGNEKLFF
CDR3nt: TGTGCCAGCTCACCACCATCGTACAGGGGTAATGAAAAACTGTTTTTT

j_gene: TRBJ1-1
abundance: -
d_gene: -
v_gene: TRBV4-3
CDR3aa: CASSQDGTEAFF
CDR3nt: TGCGCCAGCAGCCAAGACGGCACTGAAGCTTTCTTT

j_gene: TRBJ1-2
abundance: -
d_gene: -
v_gene: TRBV2
CDR3aa: CASRQGQSPGWDGYTF
CDR3nt: TGTGCCAGCAGACAAGGACAGTCCCCCGGGTGGGATGGCTACACCTTC

j_gene: TRBJ2-6
abundance: -
d_gene: -
v_gene: TRBV19
CDR3aa: CASSNPNRNSGANVLTF
CDR3nt: TGTGCCAGTAGTAACCCCAACCGAAACTCTGGGGCCAACGTCCTGACTTTC

j_gene: TRBJ1-2
abundance: once
d_gene: -
v_gene: TRBV4-3
CDR3aa: CASSQVYREFYGYTF
CDR3nt: TGCGCCAGCAGCCAAGTTTACAGGGAGTTCTATGGCTACACCTTC

j_gene: TRBJ2-7
abundance: -
d_gene: -
v_gene: TRBV11-2
CDR3aa: CASSSLAGATYEQYF
CDR3nt: TGTGCCAGCAGCTCCCTCGCAGGGGCTACCTACGAGCAGTACTTC

j_gene: TRBJ1-2
abundance: -
d_gene: -
v_gene: TRBV29-1
CDR3aa: CSVEEPYGYTF
CDR3nt: TGCAGCGTTGAAGAACCCTATGGCTACACCTTC

j_gene: TRBJ2-1
abundance: -
d_gene: TRBD2
v_gene: TRBV4-2
CDR3aa: CASSPGLAGGNEQFF
CDR3nt: TGTGCCAGCAGCCCGGGACTAGCGGGGGGGAATGAGCAGTTCTTC

j_gene: TRBJ1-1
abundance: -
d_gene: TRBD1
v_gene: TRBV19
CDR3aa: CASRTGGSTEAFF
CDR3nt: TGTGCCAGTAGAACAGGGGGCTCCACTGAAGCTTTCTTT

j_gene: TRBJ1-1
abundance: -
d_gene: TRBD1
v_gene: TRBV18
CDR3aa: CASSPSQGTEAFF
CDR3nt: TGTGCCAGCTCACCCTCACAGGGGACTGAAGCTTTCTTT

j_gene: TRBJ1-2
abundance: -
d_gene: -
v_gene: TRBV6-6
CDR3aa: CASSYSTRALNGYTF
CDR3nt: TGTGCCAGCAGTTACTCGACCAGGGCACTCAATGGCTACACCTTC

j_gene: TRBJ1-3
abundance: -
d_gene: -
v_gene: TRBV7-9
CDR3aa: CASSAGTSNTIYF
CDR3nt: TGTGCCAGCAGCGCGGGGACGTCAAACACCATATATTTT

j_gene: TRBJ1-1
abundance: -
d_gene: -
v_gene: TRBV28
CDR3aa: CASTSRQATNTEAFF
CDR3nt: TGTGCCAGCACCTCTCGGCAGGCCACGAACACTGAAGCTTTCTTT

j_gene: TRBJ2-3
abundance: -
d_gene: -
v_gene: TRBV11-3
CDR3aa: CASSLTGTYTDTQYF
CDR3nt: TGTGCCAGCAGCTTAACAGGGACCTACACAGATACGCAGTATTTT

j_gene: TRBJ2-3
abundance: -
d_gene: -
v_gene: TRBV7-9
CDR3aa: CASSLKDTQYF
CDR3nt: TGTGCCAGCAGCTTAAAAGATACGCAGTATTTT

j_gene: TRBJ1-2
abundance: -
d_gene: TRBD1
v_gene: TRBV7-9
CDR3aa: CASGTVANYGYTF
CDR3nt: TGTGCCAGCGGGACAGTAGCTAACTATGGCTACACCTTC

j_gene: TRBJ1-1
abundance: -
d_gene: -
v_gene: TRBV18
CDR3aa: CASSPGPTNLNTEAFF
CDR3nt: TGTGCCAGCTCCCCCGGGCCTACAAATCTGAACACTGAAGCTTTCTTT

j_gene: TRBJ1-1
abundance: -
d_gene: -
v_gene: TRBV6-4
CDR3aa: CASSGGVGTEAFF
CDR3nt: TGTGCCAGCAGTGGGGGGGTTGGGACTGAAGCTTTCTTT

j_gene: TRBJ2-2
abundance: -
d_gene: -
v_gene: TRBV27
CDR3aa: CASSFHTPRQGGELFF
CDR3nt: TGTGCCAGCAGTTTCCACACACCACGGCAAGGCGGGGAGCTGTTTTTT

j_gene: TRBJ2-2
abundance: -
d_gene: -
v_gene: TRBV5-4
CDR3aa: CASSLLGYAGELFF
CDR3nt: TGTGCCAGCAGCTTACTCGGTTACGCCGGGGAGCTGTTTTTT